This T cell receptor beta chain was found in a study of T-cell reconstitution after alpha-beta-depleted transplantation in children. Worth noting for this clonotype: No antigen is known for it.

A TCRbeta library incorporating unique molecular identifiers was prepared. TCRdb reprocessed the PCR reads with MiXCR, giving one entry per CDR3 protein. The sample yields approximately 500,000 distinct CDR3 sequences, roughly a tenth seen once. This CDR3 region has 15 residues. V was clipped by 6 bases and J by 5 bases, with 19 bases between them. Study conclusions and caveats: Reportedly, alpha-beta T cells present about two months post-transplant originated from several hundred expanded clones of graft origin. T-cell counts and diversity at one year following transplant were attributed mainly to newly produced T cells.

Material: PBMCs, obtained before TCRalphabeta/CD19-depleted stem cell transplant. The receptor was isolated from a child under 10 years old with inherited bone marrow failure, due to receive a stem cell transplant. The chain carries TRBV12-3 or TRBV12-4 and TRBJ1-2, with D possibly being TRBD1 (5 bases). CDR3 bases: TGTGCCAGCAGCCTGACCCCCCCCGGGGCTTATGGCTACACCTTC. It specifies CASSLTPPGAYGYTF.